This section outlines one T cell receptor beta chain sequence together with its context. Its cognate antigen is unknown. The bulk TCR libraries were made with methods described before and with listed TCR primers. TCRdb independently ran MiXCR on the PCR reads; one entry per CDR3 protein. Of a few hundred thousand distinct CDR3 sequences listed, 25% were seen once; the top ten hold roughly 0.77%. The data were taken from a study of molecular identifiers for immune sequencing clone quantification. Notes on the study in general: Clones that had above 20 RNA copies took up over 99% of effector molecules but under 1% in naive cells.

Each library that profiled naive CD8 cells came from roughly 20,000 to 1,000,000 sorted cells with 10%, 30% or 50% RNA. Germline V CDR1 and CDR2: DFQATT, SNEGSKA (reference sequence). V lost 6 bases and J lost 2, with 14 bases in between. There are 13 residues in the CDR3. Sequenced sample: naive CD8+ T cells from blood, with Jurkat cell RNA spiked in. Subset meaning: FACS-sorted CD8+CD4-CCR7+CD45RA+ naive T cells. This receptor was taken from a human donor in good health. Some libraries in this study had Jurkat cell RNA spiked in. V usage is TRBV20-1 and J usage is TRBJ2-7, with a weak D call TRBD2 (5 bases). CDR3 in DNA: TGCAGTGCCAGTCGAGGGAGACCCTACGAGCAGTACTTC. Amino acid sequence: CSASRGRPYEQYF.